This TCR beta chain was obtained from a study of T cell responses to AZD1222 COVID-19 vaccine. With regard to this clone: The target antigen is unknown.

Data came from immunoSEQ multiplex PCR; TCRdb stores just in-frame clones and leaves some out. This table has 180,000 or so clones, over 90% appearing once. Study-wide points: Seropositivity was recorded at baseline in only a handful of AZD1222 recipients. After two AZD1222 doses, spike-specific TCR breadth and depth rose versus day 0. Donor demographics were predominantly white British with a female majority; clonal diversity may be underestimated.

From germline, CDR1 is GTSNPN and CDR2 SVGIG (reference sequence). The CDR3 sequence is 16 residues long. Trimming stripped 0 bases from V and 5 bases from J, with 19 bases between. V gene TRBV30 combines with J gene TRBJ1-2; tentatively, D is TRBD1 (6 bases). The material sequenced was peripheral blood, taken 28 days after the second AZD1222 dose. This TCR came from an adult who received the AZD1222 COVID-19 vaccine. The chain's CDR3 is CAWSVGGMGELYGYTF. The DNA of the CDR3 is TGTGCCTGGAGTGTAGGGGGGATGGGGGAACTTTATGGCTACACCTTC.